The 9 T cell receptor beta chains given below trace back to one sample, sequenced in a study of cytomegalovirus exposure and HLA in healthy donors. The PCR had 60 Vbeta and 13 Jbeta primers. TCRdb keeps only in-frame clones here, not all; method: immunoSEQ multiplex PCR. The table lists some 48,000 clones. The sequenced sample consisted of PBMCs. The source is a man aged 35 to 55 in good health and CMV-seropositive.

The CDR3 sequence is CASSLTGQGHEKLFF. DNA for the CDR3: TGTGCCAGCAGTTTGACAGGACAGGGACATGAAAAACTGTTTTTT. The V and J genes are TRBV27 and TRBJ1-4; 8 nucleotides agree with TRBD1. Per germline, CDR1 MNHEY and CDR2 SMNVEV (reference sequence). CDR3 length equals 15 residues. The V gene end was trimmed by 3 bases and the J gene end by 6 bases; junction bases not matched to a gene: 6. The whole variable domain, filled in from reference TRBV27 and TRBJ1-4, reads EAQVTQNPRYLITVTGKKLTVTCSQNMNHEYMSWYRQDPGLGLRQIYYSMNVEVTDKGDVPEGYKVSRKEKRNFPLILESPSPNQTSLYFCASSLTGQGHEKLFFGSGTQLSVL.

This chain joins TRBV11-2 and TRBJ2-7; D might be TRBD1 (5 bases). V was pared by 7 bases and J by 3 bases, with 25 bases between. CDR3 size: 17 residues. Germline assignment: CDR1 SGHAT and CDR2 FQNNGV. CDR3 region: CASTPGWRLLPSYEQYF. CDR3 coding DNA: TGTGCCAGCACCCCAGGGTGGCGACTCCTCCCAAGCTACGAGCAGTACTTC.

This chain links TRBV5-1 with TRBJ1-2; 8 bases are a match to TRBD1. Trimming at V came to 4 bases and at J to 3 bases, leaving 5 bases not matched to a gene. The CDR3 is made up of 14 amino acids. CDR1 is SGHRS, CDR2 YFSETQ, per germline. CDR3 region: CASSPDRADYGYTF. The DNA for the CDR3 is TGCGCCAGCAGCCCGGACAGGGCCGACTATGGCTACACCTTC.

The V and J genes are TRBV23-1 and TRBJ1-5, with 11 bases aligning to TRBD1. TRBV23-1 is an ORF; its function is uncertain. The V gene end was trimmed by 0 bases and the J gene end by 0 bases; junction bases not matched to a gene: 4. The CDR3 runs 18 residues. For the CDR3, the DNA is TGCGCCAGCAGTCAATCGGGGACAGGGGGTTATAGCAATCAGCCCCAGCATTTT. Protein: CASSQSGTGGYSNQPQHF.

A note on this clone: Germline and junction disagree at one end, which may indicate a read error. The chain employs TRBV30 and TRBJ2-6; tentatively, D is TRBD2 (5 bases). The length of the CDR3 is 15 residues. Germline V lookup: CDR1 GTSNPN, CDR2 SVGIG (reference sequence). The CDR3 sequence: CAGSPVSSGANVLTF. The CDR3, as DNA: TGTGCCGGGAGTCCCGTGAGCTCTGGGGCCAACGTCCTGACTTTC.

This sequence joins TRBV7-2 and TRBJ2-1; 13 nucleotides match TRBD2. The CDR3 has 15 residues. The ends lost 6 bases at V and 5 bases at J; junction bases unmatched: 4. Looked up from germline, CDR1 is SGHTA and CDR2 is FQGNSA. The CDR3 spells CASSEGLAGDNEQFF. The CDR3 nucleotides are TGTGCCAGCAGTGAAGGACTAGCGGGGGACAATGAGCAGTTCTTC.

The gene calls are TRBV19 and TRBJ1-1; possible D gene TRBD1, 6 bases. Trimming removed 4 bases from V and 7 bases from J, with 10 bases in between. The CDR3 extends over 12 amino acids. Germline V lookup: CDR1 LNHDA, CDR2 SQIVND (reference sequence). In DNA, the CDR3 is TGTGCCAGTAGTACACAGGGTAATGAAGCTTTCTTT. Residues: CASSTQGNEAFF.

This chain connects TRBV5-1 to TRBJ2-2, with TRBD2 matching over 10 bases. V trimming: 5 bases; J trimming: 6 bases; junction bases outside the gene matches: 7. Per the germline V gene, CDR1 is SGHRS and CDR2 is YFSETQ. This CDR3 is 15 amino acids long. For the CDR3, the DNA is TGCGCCAGCAGGGCTAGCGGGAGTGGTGCCGGGGAGCTGTTTTTT. Its protein product is CASRASGSGAGELFF.

The V gene is TRBV7-8, the J gene TRBJ2-7, with 7 bases identical to TRBD2. CDR3 length: 13 residues. The V segment lost 5 bases and the J segment 3 bases; nucleotides outside the gene matches: 4. Germline values: CDR1 SGHVS, CDR2 FQNEAQ. The CDR3 nucleotides are TGTGCCAGCAGCACGGGGGGTTTCTACGAGCAGTACTTC. Amino acids: CASSTGGFYEQYF.